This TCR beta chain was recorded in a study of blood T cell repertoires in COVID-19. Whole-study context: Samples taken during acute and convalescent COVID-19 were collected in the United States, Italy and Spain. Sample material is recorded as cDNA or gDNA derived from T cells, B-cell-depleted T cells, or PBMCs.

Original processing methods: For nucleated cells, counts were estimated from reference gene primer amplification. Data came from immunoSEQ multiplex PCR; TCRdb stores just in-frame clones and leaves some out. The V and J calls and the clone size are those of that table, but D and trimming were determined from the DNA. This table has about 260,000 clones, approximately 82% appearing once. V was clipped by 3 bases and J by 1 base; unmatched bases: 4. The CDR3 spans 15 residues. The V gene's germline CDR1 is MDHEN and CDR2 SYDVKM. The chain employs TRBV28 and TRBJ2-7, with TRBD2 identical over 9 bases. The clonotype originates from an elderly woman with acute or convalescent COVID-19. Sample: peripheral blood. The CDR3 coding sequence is TGTGCCAGCAGTTTTTCTAGCGGGGTTTCCTACGAGCAGTACTTC. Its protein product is CASSFSSGVSYEQYF.